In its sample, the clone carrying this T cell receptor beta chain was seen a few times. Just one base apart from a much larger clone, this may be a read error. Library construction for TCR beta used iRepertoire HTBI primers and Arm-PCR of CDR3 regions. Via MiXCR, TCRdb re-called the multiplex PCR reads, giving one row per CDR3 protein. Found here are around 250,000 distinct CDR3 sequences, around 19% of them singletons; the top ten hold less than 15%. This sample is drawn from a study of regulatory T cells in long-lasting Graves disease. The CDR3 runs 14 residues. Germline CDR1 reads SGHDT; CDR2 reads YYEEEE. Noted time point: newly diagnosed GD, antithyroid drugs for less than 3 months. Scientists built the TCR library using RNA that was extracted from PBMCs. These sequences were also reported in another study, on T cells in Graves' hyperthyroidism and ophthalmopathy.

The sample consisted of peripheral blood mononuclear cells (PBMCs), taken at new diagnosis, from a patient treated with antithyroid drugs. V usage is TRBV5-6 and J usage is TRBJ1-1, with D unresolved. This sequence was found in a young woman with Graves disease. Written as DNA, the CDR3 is TGTGCCAACAGCTCCCGGGCGACAAACACTGAAGCTTTCTTT. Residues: CANSSRATNTEAFF.